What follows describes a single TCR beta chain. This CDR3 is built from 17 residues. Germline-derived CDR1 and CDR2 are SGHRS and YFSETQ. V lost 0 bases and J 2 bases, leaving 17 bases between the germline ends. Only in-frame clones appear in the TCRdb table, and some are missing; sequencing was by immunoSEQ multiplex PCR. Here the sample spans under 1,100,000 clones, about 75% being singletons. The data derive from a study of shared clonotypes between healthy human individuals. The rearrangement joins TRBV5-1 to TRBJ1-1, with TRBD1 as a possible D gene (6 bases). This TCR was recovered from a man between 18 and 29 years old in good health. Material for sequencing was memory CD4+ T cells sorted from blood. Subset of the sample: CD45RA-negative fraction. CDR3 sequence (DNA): TGCGCCAGCAGCTTGGAGGGGGGCTCAGCATCCAACACTGAAGCTTTCTTT. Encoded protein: CASSLEGGSASNTEAFF. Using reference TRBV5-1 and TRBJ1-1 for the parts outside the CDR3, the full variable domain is KAGVTQTPRYLIKTRGQQVTLSCSPISGHRSVSWYQQTPGQGLQFLFEYFSETQRNKGNFPGRFSGRQFSNSRSEMNVSTLELGDSALYLCASSLEGGSASNTEAFFGQGTRLTVV.